The 30 T cell receptor beta chains reported below all come from one sample, sequenced in a study of CD8+ T cells in alopecia areata. Extracted RNA was reverse transcribed into cDNA, the sequencing template. Data came from immunoSEQ multiplex PCR; TCRdb stores just in-frame clones and leaves some out. Of over 150,000 clones in the sample, 50% to 60% were seen once. Treatment indicated: oral pan-JAK inhibitor, 5-10 mg twice daily. The sequenced sample was CD4+ T cells sorted from blood, obtained at week 4, from a patient treated with tofacitinib. These receptors were collected from a human donor with alopecia areata.

V gene TRBV29-1 combines with J gene TRBJ2-7; perhaps TRBD1 as D (6 bases). The CDR3 has 13 residues. The germline V gene has CDR1 SQVTM and CDR2 ANQGSEA. Trimming took 4 bases from V and 2 from J, leaving 12 bases between them. In nucleotides, the CDR3 is TGCAGCGTTGCCCACAGGGAAACCTACGAGCAGTACTTC. Its protein product is CSVAHRETYEQYF.

This sequence joins TRBV25-1 and TRBJ1-1, with D uncertain. Trimming took off 1 base at V and 0 bases at J, with 9 bases between the two ends. The CDR3 is 15 amino acids. Germline V gene lookup returns CDR1 MGHDK and CDR2 SYGVNS. The CDR3 region is CASSEFGPLNTEAFF. The CDR3 DNA reads as TGTGCCAGCAGTGAATTTGGGCCCCTGAACACTGAAGCTTTCTTT.

This chain joins TRBV2 and TRBJ2-1, with 9 bases lining up with TRBD2. The CDR3 sequence is 15 residues long. The V gene's germline CDR1 is SNHLY and CDR2 FYNNEI. The V and J ends lost 5 bases and 9 bases, in that order; junction bases with no gene match: 11. CDR3 DNA: TGTGCCAGCAGTCCCAGCCGACTAGCGGTCCCTGAGCAGTTCTTC. This encodes CASSPSRLAVPEQFF.

The chain is built from TRBV5-1 and TRBJ2-7, with TRBD1 identical over 11 bases. CDR3 length: 15 amino acids. CDR1 is SGHRS and CDR2 is YFSETQ in the germline V gene. Trimming took 3 bases from V and 9 from J; bases not matched to a gene: 11. Here the CDR3 reads CASSSGQGVPSVQYF. Here the CDR3 DNA reads TGCGCCAGCAGCTCGGGACAGGGGGTTCCTTCGGTGCAGTACTTC.

There are a few counts of this clone. The chain is built from TRBV7-2 and TRBJ2-1; the match to TRBD2 covers 9 bases. Germline V gives CDR1 SGHTA, CDR2 FQGNSA. V was clipped by 1 base and J by 3 bases; unmatched bases: 4. The CDR3 length is 16 residues. In DNA, the CDR3 is TGTGCCAGCAGCTTAGGGGCGGGAGGGGGCTACAATGAGCAGTTCTTC. Translated, it gives CASSLGAGGGYNEQFF.

The chain has TRBV30 and TRBJ1-2; no clear D gene. Trimming pared 0 bases from V and 0 bases from J, leaving 11 bases between. Germline V gene data show CDR1 as GTSNPN and CDR2 as SVGIG (reference sequence). CDR3 length: 15 amino acids. CDR3: CAWSVGRASNYGYTF. The CDR3 bases are TGTGCCTGGAGTGTGGGTAGGGCCTCTAACTATGGCTACACCTTC.

This clone has just one count. V and J are TRBV18 and TRBJ1-2, with D possibly matching TRBD1 (6 bases). Trimming pared 1 base from V and 12 bases from J, leaving 15 bases between. Germline CDR1 KGHSH, CDR2 LQKENI. The CDR3 loop spans 13 amino acids. In DNA form, the CDR3 reads TGTGCCAGCTCACCACTACAGGGCGAGTCCCACACCTTC. Translating gives CASSPLQGESHTF.

This clone was recorded once. The chain uses TRBV29-1 and TRBJ2-5; no reliable D call. The V end was cut by 2 bases, the J end by 2 bases, with 15 bases between. The germline gives CDR1 SQVTM, CDR2 ANQGSEA. This CDR3 has 15 amino acids. Written as DNA, the CDR3 is TGCAGCGTTGAAAAAGCCGAACTACCGCAAGAGACCCAGTACTTC. It encodes CSVEKAELPQETQYF. The full variable domain, with the rest looked up from reference TRBV29-1 and TRBJ2-5, is SAVISQKPSRDICQRGTSLTIQCQVDSQVTMMFWYRQQPGQSLTLIATANQGSEATYESGFVIDKFPISRPNLTFSTLTVSNMSPEDSSIYLCSVEKAELPQETQYFGPGTRLLVL.

To note about this clone: Distinct nucleotide sequences in the sample also encode this CDR3. The gene calls are TRBV29-1 and TRBJ2-1; D call uncertain. Germline loops: CDR1 SQVTM, CDR2 ANQGSEA. The V gene lost 3 bases and the J gene lost 6 bases, with 9 bases spanning the gap. The CDR3 contains 12 residues. The CDR3 bases are TGCAGCGTTGAGGGTCTAGTCAATGAGCAGTTCTTC. Its translation: CSVEGLVNEQFF.

The table lists this clone with a few counts. J is TRBJ2-6 and V is TRBV7-2; D gene unclear. V lost 0 bases to trimming and J lost 2 bases, with 8 bases between them. From germline, CDR1 is SGHTA and CDR2 FQGNSA. The CDR3 is 16 amino acids. CDR3 sequence: CASSLAAGPGANVLTF. The CDR3, as DNA: TGTGCCAGCAGCTTAGCGGCCGGTCCTGGGGCCAACGTCCTGACTTTC.

To note about this clone: Other nucleotide sequences in the sample specify the same CDR3. This chain connects TRBV30 to TRBJ1-1; no reliable D call. Trimming removed 3 bases from V and 1 base from J, with 9 bases in between. The CDR3 is 13 amino acids. In germline, CDR1 is GTSNPN, CDR2 SVGIG (reference sequence). In DNA, the CDR3 is TGTGCCTGGAGCCCGGACCGGAACACTGAAGCTTTCTTT. It specifies CAWSPDRNTEAFF. The full variable domain, with the rest looked up from reference TRBV30 and TRBJ1-1, is SQTIHQWPATLVQPVGSPLSLECTVEGTSNPNLYWYRQAAGRGLQLLFYSVGIGQISSEVPQNLSASRPQDRQFILSSKKLLLSDSGFYLCAWSPDRNTEAFFGQGTRLTVV.

This clone was seen once. This CDR3 is CASSELGAWKLFF. The DNA for the CDR3 is TGTGCCAGCAGTGAATTGGGGGCCTGGAAACTGTTTTTT. This chain uses TRBV6-1 with TRBJ1-4; D might be TRBD1 (6 bases). With 2 bases removed from V and 11 bases from J, the gap between germline ends came to 12 bases. CDR3 length equals 13 residues. CDR1 and CDR2 from the germline V gene are MNHNS and SASEGT.

This clone has only a few counts. The CDR3 loop reads CASSPRTNMAGYTF. In DNA, the CDR3 is TGTGCCAGCAGCCCCCGAACCAACATGGCTGGCTACACCTTC. The rearrangement links TRBV7-9 to TRBJ1-2, with D uncertain. Germline-derived CDR1 and CDR2 are SEHNR and FQNEAQ (reference sequence). The CDR3 is made up of 14 amino acids. Trimming took off 5 bases at V and 7 bases at J, with 17 bases between the two ends.

V and J are TRBV30 and TRBJ1-1; D ambiguous. Looked up from germline, CDR1 is GTSNPN and CDR2 is SVGIG (reference sequence). Between the trimmed V and J ends, which lost 0 bases and 6 bases, there was a span of 8 bases. The length of the CDR3 is 12 residues. The CDR3 spells CAWSVGEAEAFF. The CDR3 DNA reads TGTGCCTGGAGTGTAGGCGAGGCTGAAGCTTTCTTT.

This clone was counted between two and nine times. V gene TRBV19 combines with J gene TRBJ1-2; D is unresolved. V was shortened by 3 bases and J by 1 base, with 9 bases between the two germline ends. CDR1 and CDR2 from the germline V gene are LNHDA and SQIVND (reference sequence). The CDR3 is made up of 14 amino acids. The CDR3 loop is CASSMRSSNYGYTF. Written as DNA, the CDR3 is TGTGCCAGTAGTATGAGATCAAGTAACTATGGCTACACCTTC.

This sequence joins TRBV7-2 and TRBJ2-5, with 7 nucleotides matching TRBD1. CDR1 SGHTA and CDR2 FQGNSA come from the germline V gene. The V segment lost 5 bases and the J segment 2 bases; nucleotides outside the gene matches: 5. The CDR3 runs 14 residues. The CDR3 DNA is TGTGCCAGCAGCAGGCCAGGGGGACAAGAGACCCAGTACTTC. Its protein product is CASSRPGGQETQYF.

In its sample, this clone was seen a few times. This rearrangement joins TRBV6-5 to TRBJ2-2, with D hard to call. CDR3 length equals 13 residues. Germline values: CDR1 MNHEY, CDR2 SVGAGI. V was trimmed by 6 bases and J by 5 bases, leaving 10 bases between them. This CDR3 reads CASRGIRTGELFF. CDR3 coding DNA: TGTGCCAGCAGAGGCATTAGGACCGGGGAGCTGTTTTTT.

This clone was counted a few times. The chain links TRBV29-1 to TRBJ2-5; unclear D gene. The germline V gene encodes CDR1 SQVTM and CDR2 ANQGSEA. Deletions cut 2 bases from V and 2 bases from J, with 6 bases between. The CDR3 covers 12 residues. The DNA for the CDR3 is TGCAGCGTTGAACAGCTTCAAGAGACCCAGTACTTC. Amino acid sequence: CSVEQLQETQYF. Using reference TRBV29-1 and TRBJ2-5 for the parts outside the CDR3, the full variable domain is SAVISQKPSRDICQRGTSLTIQCQVDSQVTMMFWYRQQPGQSLTLIATANQGSEATYESGFVIDKFPISRPNLTFSTLTVSNMSPEDSSIYLCSVEQLQETQYFGPGTRLLVL.

With respect to this clone: The sample carries other DNA sequences with the same CDR3. The rearrangement links TRBV7-8 to TRBJ2-5; 9 bases are shared with TRBD2. J was trimmed by 5 bases and V by 2 bases; bases with no gene match: 9. Germline V gives CDR1 SGHVS, CDR2 FQNEAQ. The CDR3 length is 16 residues. CDR3 region: CASSLRAGGPQETQYF. The CDR3 coding sequence is TGTGCCAGCAGCTTAAGGGCGGGAGGGCCCCAGGAGACCCAGTACTTC.

The chain has TRBV4-3 and TRBJ1-5; possibly TRBD1 for D (6 bases). The ends were cut back, 0 bases at V and 6 bases at J, with 21 bases in the middle. This CDR3 region has 18 residues. CDR1 is LGHNA and CDR2 is YSLEER in the germline V gene. CDR3 sequence reads: CASSQDVVLGAFVQPQHF. The CDR3 coding sequence is TGCGCCAGCAGCCAAGACGTCGTTTTGGGGGCTTTTGTTCAGCCCCAGCATTTT.

The V call is TRBV23-1, the J call TRBJ1-1; no firm D call. TRBV23-1 is recorded as an ORF, its role being uncertain. The CDR3 runs 11 residues. V shed 5 bases and J shed 4 bases, with 5 bases lying between them. CDR3 protein: CASSMGTEAFF. The CDR3 nucleotides are TGCGCCAGCAGTATGGGCACTGAAGCTTTCTTT.

A note on this clone: The sample has other DNA sequences that encode this CDR3 too. The genes are TRBV7-9 and TRBJ2-3; D is unresolved. Trimming cost V 3 bases and J 6 bases, with 4 bases left between them. Germline V gene data show CDR1 as SEHNR and CDR2 as FQNEAQ (reference sequence). The CDR3 sequence is 11 residues long. CDR3 sequence: CASSFADTQYF. The CDR3 coding sequence is TGTGCCAGCAGCTTCGCGGATACGCAGTATTTT.

This clone was counted between two and nine times. The chain couples TRBV5-1 to TRBJ2-1; TRBD1 matches at 9 bases. CDR1 and CDR2 from the germline V gene are SGHRS and YFSETQ. V lost 4 bases, J lost 9 bases, and 8 bases stayed unmatched. The CDR3 length is 14 residues. In nucleotides, the CDR3 is TGCGCCAGCAGCCCCGGACAGGGGTACGGTGAGCAGTTCTTC. Its protein product is CASSPGQGYGEQFF.

This rearrangement joins TRBV7-9 to TRBJ2-5; D gene uncertain. Germline CDR1 SEHNR, CDR2 FQNEAQ (reference sequence). The V and J ends lost 3 bases and 1 base respectively, with 12 bases between them. The length of the CDR3 is 15 residues. The CDR3: CASSLNSQSQETQYF. CDR3 DNA: TGTGCCAGCAGCTTGAATTCGCAGTCCCAAGAGACCCAGTACTTC.

This clone has at least ten counts. The chain uses TRBV7-8 and TRBJ2-3; unclear D gene. The length of the CDR3 is 13 residues. Per the germline V gene, CDR1 is SGHVS and CDR2 is FQNEAQ. The V end was cut by 5 bases, the J end by 5 bases, with 11 bases between. CDR3 DNA: TGTGCCAGCAGCCCACCGAAACAAGATACGCAGTATTTT. Its translation: CASSPPKQDTQYF.

The rearrangement links TRBV27 to TRBJ2-7, with TRBD1 as a possible D gene (6 bases). Looked up from germline, CDR1 is MNHEY and CDR2 is SMNVEV (reference sequence). The length of the CDR3 is 15 residues. Trimming pared 6 bases from V and 0 bases from J, leaving 15 bases between. For the CDR3, the DNA is TGTGCCAGCAGGTTTTCCAGGGGCCGCTCCTACGAGCAGTACTTC. Protein product: CASRFSRGRSYEQYF.

This clone has at least ten counts. This chain joins TRBV7-2 and TRBJ1-5; D gene uncertain. This CDR3 spans 14 amino acids. Trimming took off 6 bases at V and 4 bases at J, with 13 bases between the two ends. CDR1 is SGHTA, CDR2 FQGNSA, per germline. DNA of the CDR3: TGTGCCAGCAGAATGGAGGGTGGGAATCAGCCCCAGCATTTT. This sequence encodes CASRMEGGNQPQHF.

Concerning this clone itself: Since no conserved phenylalanine or tryptophan closes the CDR3, a read error is the likely cause. The chain couples TRBV30 to TRBJ2-4; TRBD2 matches at 12 bases. Germline-derived CDR1 and CDR2 are GTSNPN and SVGIG (reference sequence). V was pared by 5 bases and J by 0 bases, with 2 bases of the junction left unmatched. This CDR3 has 15 amino acids. The CDR3 DNA reads TGTGCCTGGGCTAGCGGGAGGGAAGCCAAAAACATTCAGTACCTC. This encodes CAWASGREAKNIQYL.

The chain links TRBV4-1 to TRBJ1-2; D unresolved. Germline V lookup: CDR1 MGHRA, CDR2 YSYEKL. The CDR3 extends over 13 amino acids. V was clipped by 0 bases and J by 5 bases, with 7 bases between them. Written as DNA, the CDR3 is TGCGCCAGCAGCCAAGATCAAGGGTATGGCTACACCTTC. Its protein product is CASSQDQGYGYTF.

The CDR3 region has the DNA TGTGCCTGGAGTGTTCCAGGTAGCAATCAGCCCCAGCATTTT. It yields the protein CAWSVPGSNQPQHF. This rearrangement joins TRBV30 to TRBJ1-5; D is undetermined. The V end was cut by 0 bases, the J end by 0 bases, with 6 bases between. The CDR3 runs to 14 residues. CDR1 and CDR2 (germline): GTSNPN, SVGIG (reference sequence).